The 25 T cell receptor beta chains below were found in one sample sequenced in a study of blood T cell repertoires in COVID-19. Sequenced by immunoSEQ multiplex PCR; TCRdb stores in-frame clones only, minus some. This sample has under 300,000 clones, with about nine tenths found just once. Sequencing was carried out using PBMCs or T cells enriched from blood (not recorded which). The receptors shown here come from a woman in her thirties with acute COVID-19.

The genes are TRBV13 and TRBJ2-1, with 9 bases matching TRBD1. The CDR3 runs to 16 residues. V was clipped by 4 bases and J by 4 bases; unmatched bases: 8. Germline V CDR1 and CDR2: PRHDT, FYEKMQ (reference sequence). The chain's CDR3 is CASSSKQGAGYNEQFF. CDR3 sequence (DNA): TGTGCCAGCAGCTCCAAACAGGGGGCTGGGTACAATGAGCAGTTCTTC.

The gene calls are TRBV19 and TRBJ1-2; D remains unclear. The CDR3 sequence is 11 residues long. V was pared by 3 bases and J by 5 bases, with 4 bases between. The germline V gene encodes CDR1 LNHDA and CDR2 SQIVND (reference sequence). The CDR3 loop is CASSIEYGYTF. For the CDR3, the DNA is TGTGCCAGTAGTATCGAGTATGGCTACACCTTC.

The chain uses TRBV2 and TRBJ2-7, with 8 positions matching TRBD2. The junction had 8 bases not matched to a gene; V was cut back by 10 bases and J by 0 bases. Per germline, CDR1 SNHLY and CDR2 FYNNEI. This CDR3 contains 14 residues. CDR3 DNA: TGTGCCACGTCTCGCGGGGGGAGCTCCTACGAGCAGTACTTC. It encodes CATSRGGSSYEQYF. The full variable domain, its missing parts supplied by reference TRBV2 and TRBJ2-7, is EPEVTQTPSHQVTQMGQEVILRCVPISNHLYFYWYRQILGQKVEFLVSFYNNEISEKSEIFDDQFSVERPDGSNFTLKIRSTKLEDSAMYFCATSRGGSSYEQYFGPGTRLTVT.

This chain uses TRBV7-3 with TRBJ1-6; D not resolved. Trimming cost V 1 base and J 9 bases, with 13 bases left between them. Germline V CDR1 and CDR2: SGHTA, FQGTGA. The CDR3 spans 15 residues. The CDR3 spells CASSLNAGIGSPLHF. In nucleotides, the CDR3 is TGTGCCAGCAGCTTAAACGCGGGCATCGGTTCACCCCTCCACTTT.

The V call is TRBV5-8, the J call TRBJ1-1; a weak D match, TRBD1 (6 bases). In germline, CDR1 is SGHTS, CDR2 YDEGEE. Trimming left V 1 base short and J 6 bases short, with 16 bases between. This CDR3 spans 15 amino acids. CDR3 bases: TGTGCCAGCAGCTTGAGGGGCGGGGGCCGTTCTGAAGCTTTCTTT. It translates to CASSLRGGGRSEAFF.

The chain joins TRBV4-2 to TRBJ1-5, with a weak D call TRBD1 (6 bases). The germline V gene encodes CDR1 LGHNA and CDR2 YNFKEQ. V lost 4 bases and J 1 base, leaving 14 bases between the germline ends. This CDR3 contains 16 residues. The CDR3 protein is CASSLTDRESNQPQHF. The CDR3 nucleotides are TGTGCCAGCAGCCTGACGGACAGAGAAAGCAATCAGCCCCAGCATTTT.

This chain connects TRBV28 to TRBJ2-7, with 7 bases aligning to TRBD1. Germline V CDR1 and CDR2: MDHEN, SYDVKM. V lost 4 bases and J lost 3; bases outside the gene matches: 9. There are 15 residues in the CDR3. The CDR3 nucleotides are TGTGCCAGCAGTTCCCCTTGGACAGGCCTCTACGAGCAGTACTTC. Its translation: CASSSPWTGLYEQYF.

The chain is built from TRBV7-9 and TRBJ2-6, with 7 positions matching TRBD1. CDR1 is SEHNR and CDR2 is FQNEAQ in the germline V gene (reference sequence). Trimming cost V 5 bases and J 2 bases; bases outside gene matches: 6. The CDR3 runs 16 residues. The CDR3 DNA reads as TGTGCCAGCAGCCCACTCACAGGGGCTGGGGCCAACGTCCTGACTTTC. Protein: CASSPLTGAGANVLTF. The full variable domain, rest sourced from reference TRBV7-9 and TRBJ2-6, is DTGVSQNPRHKITKRGQNVTFRCDPISEHNRLYWYRQTLGQGPEFLTYFQNEAQLEKSRLLSDRFSAERPKGSFSTLEIQRTEQGDSAMYLCASSPLTGAGANVLTFGAGSRLTVL.

The chain couples TRBV6-5 to TRBJ1-2; TRBD1 might be the D (6 bases). The germline V gene encodes CDR1 MNHEY and CDR2 SVGAGI. The CDR3 covers 13 residues. Between the trimmed V and J ends, which lost 7 bases and 8 bases, there was a span of 17 bases. CDR3 loop: CASKNREFKGYTF. The DNA for the CDR3 is TGTGCCAGCAAAAACAGGGAGTTTAAAGGCTACACCTTC.

This chain links TRBV6-5 with TRBJ1-5; the D is unclear. The CDR3 length is 15 residues. Germline assignment: CDR1 MNHEY and CDR2 SVGAGI. V lost 2 bases, J lost 5 bases, and 13 bases lay in between. The CDR3 nucleotides are TGTGCCAGCAGTTACCGAGGGAAGGGTGATCAGCCCCAGCATTTT. Translated, it gives CASSYRGKGDQPQHF.

This chain links TRBV2 with TRBJ2-1; weak D call: TRBD2 (5 bases). This CDR3 has 11 amino acids. Trimming took off 10 bases at V and 3 bases at J, with 7 bases between the two ends. The germline V gene has CDR1 SNHLY and CDR2 FYNNEI. CDR3 coding DNA: TGTGCCATCCGGGACTACAATGAGCAGTTCTTC. The encoded protein is CAIRDYNEQFF.

Turning to this clone: One end of the junction fails to match germline, which may point to a read error. This chain connects TRBV27 to TRBJ1-2; D is possibly TRBD1 (6 bases). The CDR3 consists of 13 residues. CDR1 is MNHEY, CDR2 SMNVEV, per germline (reference sequence). In nucleotides, the CDR3 is TGTGCCAGCAGTTTATCCGTAGGGGGGGCCCAACAATTT. It specifies CASSLSVGGAQQF.

The chain has TRBV28 and TRBJ2-1; a weak D match, TRBD2 (5 bases). The CDR3 is made up of 17 amino acids. Germline CDR1 and CDR2: MDHEN and SYDVKM. Trimming shortened V by 10 bases and J by 0 bases, and 22 bases separated the two germline ends. The CDR3 spells CATQEGSQHFSYNEQFF. The CDR3 nucleotides are TGTGCCACTCAAGAAGGGAGCCAGCACTTCTCCTACAATGAGCAGTTCTTC.

V and J are TRBV27 and TRBJ1-3, with D maybe TRBD1 (5 bases). Germline CDR1 and CDR2: MNHEY and SMNVEV (reference sequence). This CDR3 region has 14 residues. Trimming took off 3 bases at V and 0 bases at J, with 6 bases between the two ends. CDR3 nucleotides: TGTGCCAGCAGTTTTGACAGCTCTGGAAACACCATATATTTT. Translated: CASSFDSSGNTIYF.

The chain combines TRBV7-9 with TRBJ1-3; 7 nucleotides agree with TRBD1. J was trimmed by 0 bases and V by 1 base; bases with no gene match: 6. Looked up from germline, CDR1 is SEHNR and CDR2 is FQNEAQ (reference sequence). The CDR3 covers 17 residues. The CDR3 spells CASSLVRDRYSGNTIYF. DNA of the CDR3: TGTGCCAGCAGCTTAGTTCGGGACAGATACTCTGGAAACACCATATATTTT.

This chain uses TRBV30 with TRBJ2-7, with 9 bases aligning to TRBD1. Germline V gene data show CDR1 as GTSNPN and CDR2 as SVGIG (reference sequence). This CDR3 contains 14 residues. V dropped 2 bases and J dropped 4; count of bases not matched to a gene: 6. CDR3 coding DNA: TGTGCCTGGAGTAGTACAGGGGGCTTTTACGAGCAGTACTTC. Its translation is CAWSSTGGFYEQYF. The complete variable domain, with remaining parts taken from reference TRBV30 and TRBJ2-7, reads SQTIHQWPATLVQPVGSPLSLECTVEGTSNPNLYWYRQAAGRGLQLLFYSVGIGQISSEVPQNLSASRPQDRQFILSSKKLLLSDSGFYLCAWSSTGGFYEQYFGPGTRLTVT.

The chain is built from TRBV28 and TRBJ2-2; D is undetermined. Looked up from germline, CDR1 is MDHEN and CDR2 is SYDVKM. This CDR3 comprises 12 residues. V lost 8 bases to trimming and J lost 2 bases, with 6 bases between them. This CDR3 is CASGVNTGELFF. In DNA, the CDR3 is TGTGCCAGCGGAGTTAACACCGGGGAGCTGTTTTTT.

The chain uses TRBV4-1 and TRBJ1-4; TRBD1 aligns across 8 bases. J lost 5 bases, V lost 5 bases, and 7 bases had no gene match. CDR1 is MGHRA, CDR2 YSYEKL, per germline. The CDR3 loop spans 15 amino acids. The CDR3 DNA is TGCGCCAGCAGCTCAACCGGGACAGGAAATGAAAAACTGTTTTTT. As protein: CASSSTGTGNEKLFF.

This clone was observed a single time. V is TRBV6-2 or TRBV6-3 and J is TRBJ2-7; 7 positions agree with TRBD2. V was clipped by 6 bases and J by 2 bases; unmatched bases: 10. There are 15 residues in the CDR3. Germline V CDR1 and CDR2: MNHEY, SVGEGT. CDR3 sequence reads: CASSRLGGRAYEQYF. The CDR3 region has the DNA TGTGCCAGCAGCCGCCTGGGGGGGAGGGCCTACGAGCAGTACTTC.

The chain recombines TRBV11-3 with TRBJ1-1; TRBD1 agrees at 10 bases. The CDR3 totals 15 residues. CDR1 and CDR2 from the germline V gene are SGHNT and YENEEA. V lost 5 bases to trimming and J lost 1 base; unmatched junction nucleotides: 4. In DNA form, the CDR3 reads TGTGCCAGCAGCATGACAGGGGGCCGGAACACTGAAGCTTTCTTT. Its protein is CASSMTGGRNTEAFF. Using reference TRBV11-3 and TRBJ1-1 for the parts outside the CDR3, the full variable domain is EAGVVQSPRYKIIEKKQPVAFWCNPISGHNTLYWYLQNLGQGPELLIRYENEEAVDDSQLPKDRFSAERLKGVDSTLKIQPAELGDSAVYLCASSMTGGRNTEAFFGQGTRLTVV.

This chain uses TRBV28 with TRBJ2-7, with D possibly being TRBD2 (6 bases). In germline, CDR1 is MDHEN, CDR2 SYDVKM. V lost 2 bases and J lost 4, with 9 bases in between. The CDR3 runs to 13 residues. The CDR3 DNA reads TGTGCCAGCAGTTTAGTGGGGAGGTACGAGCAGTACTTC. Translating gives CASSLVGRYEQYF.

This chain uses TRBV7-8 with TRBJ2-7; 8 positions match TRBD1. This CDR3 has 15 amino acids. Trimming took 5 bases from V and 5 from J; bases not matched to a gene: 11. CDR1 SGHVS and CDR2 FQNEAQ come from the germline V gene. CDR3 sequence: CASSVTGGPLDEQYF. In DNA, the CDR3 is TGTGCCAGCAGCGTCACAGGGGGGCCTTTGGACGAGCAGTACTTC.

The chain employs TRBV7-9 and TRBJ1-1, with D hard to call. V was trimmed by 0 bases and J by 7 bases, leaving 15 bases between them. The germline V gene has CDR1 SEHNR and CDR2 FQNEAQ (reference sequence). The CDR3 spans 15 residues. CDR3 bases: TGTGCCAGCAGCTTAGCGTCCGGGGAAATCGATGAAGCTTTCTTT. Its protein product is CASSLASGEIDEAFF.

The gene calls are TRBV7-9 and TRBJ2-5; TRBD1 might be the D (6 bases). This CDR3 spans 15 amino acids. V was trimmed by 0 bases and J by 5 bases, leaving 13 bases between them. Per germline, CDR1 SEHNR and CDR2 FQNEAQ (reference sequence). CDR3 DNA sequence: TGTGCCAGCAGCTTAGCGCAAGGGGGACGGGAGACCCAGTACTTC. Protein sequence: CASSLAQGGRETQYF.

As DNA, the CDR3 is TGTGCCAGCAGTTTAGGGGGGAACTATGGCTACACCTTC. Translating gives CASSLGGNYGYTF. This rearrangement joins TRBV28 to TRBJ1-2, with D maybe TRBD1 (5 bases). The V end was cut by 2 bases, the J end by 2 bases, with 6 bases between. This CDR3 contains 13 residues. Germline-derived CDR1 and CDR2 are MDHEN and SYDVKM.